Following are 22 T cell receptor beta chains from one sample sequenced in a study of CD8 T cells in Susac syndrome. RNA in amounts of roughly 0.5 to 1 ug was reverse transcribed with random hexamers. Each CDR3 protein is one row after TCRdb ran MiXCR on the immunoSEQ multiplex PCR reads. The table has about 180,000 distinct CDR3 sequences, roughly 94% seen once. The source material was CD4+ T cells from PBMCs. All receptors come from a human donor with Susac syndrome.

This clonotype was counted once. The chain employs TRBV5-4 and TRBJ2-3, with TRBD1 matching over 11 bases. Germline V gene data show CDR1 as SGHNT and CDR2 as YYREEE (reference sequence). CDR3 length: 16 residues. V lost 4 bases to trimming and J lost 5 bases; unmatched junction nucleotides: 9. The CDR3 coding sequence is TGTGCCAGCAGCCTAAGGACAGGGGGCGCGGTAGATACGCAGTATTTT. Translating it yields CASSLRTGGAVDTQYF. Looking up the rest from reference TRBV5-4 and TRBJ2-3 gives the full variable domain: ETGVTQSPTHLIKTRGQQVTLRCSSQSGHNTVSWYQQALGQGPQFIFQYYREEENGRGNFPPRFSGLQFPNYSSELNVNALELDDSALYLCASSLRTGGAVDTQYFGPGTRLTVL.

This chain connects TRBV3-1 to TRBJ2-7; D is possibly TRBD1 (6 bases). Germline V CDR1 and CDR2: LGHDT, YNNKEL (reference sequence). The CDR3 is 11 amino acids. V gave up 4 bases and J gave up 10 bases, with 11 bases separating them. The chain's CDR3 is CASSLQGQQYF. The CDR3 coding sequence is TGTGCCAGCAGCCTACAGGGACAACAGTACTTC.

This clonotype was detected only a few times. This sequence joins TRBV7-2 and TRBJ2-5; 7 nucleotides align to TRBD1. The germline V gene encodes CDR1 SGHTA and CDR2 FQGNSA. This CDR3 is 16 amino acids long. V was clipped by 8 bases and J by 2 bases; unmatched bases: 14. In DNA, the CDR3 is TGTGCCAGCCTCAGGGGGAGACTGTTGAAGCAAGAGACCCAGTACTTC. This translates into CASLRGRLLKQETQYF.

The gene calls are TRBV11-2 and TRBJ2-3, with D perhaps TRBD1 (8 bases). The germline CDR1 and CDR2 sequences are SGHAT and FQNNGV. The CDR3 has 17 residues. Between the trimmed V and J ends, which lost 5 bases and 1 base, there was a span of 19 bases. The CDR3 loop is CASSPRGAGGGTDTQYF. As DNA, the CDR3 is TGTGCCAGCAGCCCCCGGGGGGCAGGGGGCGGCACAGATACGCAGTATTTT.

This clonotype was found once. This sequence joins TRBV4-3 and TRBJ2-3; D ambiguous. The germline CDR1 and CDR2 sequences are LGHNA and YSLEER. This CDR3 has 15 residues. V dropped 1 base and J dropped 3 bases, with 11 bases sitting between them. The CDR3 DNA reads TGCGCCAGCAGCCAAGGTGCGGTGGATACAGATACGCAGTATTTT. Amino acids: CASSQGAVDTDTQYF.

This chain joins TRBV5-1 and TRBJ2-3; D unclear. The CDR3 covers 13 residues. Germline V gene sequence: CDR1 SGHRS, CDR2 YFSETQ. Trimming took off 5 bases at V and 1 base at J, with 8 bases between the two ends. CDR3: CASSYSGTDTQYF. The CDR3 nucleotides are TGCGCCAGCAGTTATTCAGGCACAGATACGCAGTATTTT.

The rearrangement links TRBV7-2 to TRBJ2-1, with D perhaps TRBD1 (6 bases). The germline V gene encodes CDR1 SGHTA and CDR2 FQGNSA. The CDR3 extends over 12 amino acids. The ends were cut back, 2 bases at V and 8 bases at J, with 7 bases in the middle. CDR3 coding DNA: TGTGCCAGCAGCTTACCAGGGGATGAGCAGTTCTTC. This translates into CASSLPGDEQFF.

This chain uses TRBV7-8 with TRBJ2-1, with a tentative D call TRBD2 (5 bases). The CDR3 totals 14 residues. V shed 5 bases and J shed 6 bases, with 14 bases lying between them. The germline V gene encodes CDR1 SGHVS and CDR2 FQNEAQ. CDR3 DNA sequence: TGTGCCAGCAGCCCACAGAGGGTTGTCAATGAGCAGTTCTTC. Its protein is CASSPQRVVNEQFF. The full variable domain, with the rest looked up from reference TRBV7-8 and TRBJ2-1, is GAGVSQSPRYKVAKRGQDVALRCDPISGHVSLFWYQQALGQGPEFLTYFQNEAQLDKSGLPSDRFFAERPEGSVSTLKIQRTQQEDSAVYLCASSPQRVVNEQFFGPGTRLTVL.

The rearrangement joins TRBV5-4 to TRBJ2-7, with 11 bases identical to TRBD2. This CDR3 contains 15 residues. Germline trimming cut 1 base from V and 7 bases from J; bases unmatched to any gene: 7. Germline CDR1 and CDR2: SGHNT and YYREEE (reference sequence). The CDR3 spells CASSLTSGGEGEQYF. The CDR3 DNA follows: TGTGCCAGCAGCTTGACTAGCGGGGGTGAGGGGGAGCAGTACTTC.

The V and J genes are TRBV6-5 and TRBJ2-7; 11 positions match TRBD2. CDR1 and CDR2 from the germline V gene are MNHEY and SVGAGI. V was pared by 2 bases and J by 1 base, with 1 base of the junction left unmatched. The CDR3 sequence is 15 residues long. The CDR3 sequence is CASSYLAGGSYEQYF. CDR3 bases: TGTGCCAGCAGTTACCTAGCGGGAGGATCCTACGAGCAGTACTTC.

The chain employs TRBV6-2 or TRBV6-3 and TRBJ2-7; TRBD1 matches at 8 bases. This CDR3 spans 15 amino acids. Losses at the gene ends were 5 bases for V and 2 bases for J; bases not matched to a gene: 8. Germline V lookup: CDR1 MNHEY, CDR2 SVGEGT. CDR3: CASSRQGHATYEQYF. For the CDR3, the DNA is TGTGCCAGCAGTCGACAGGGGCATGCCACCTACGAGCAGTACTTC.

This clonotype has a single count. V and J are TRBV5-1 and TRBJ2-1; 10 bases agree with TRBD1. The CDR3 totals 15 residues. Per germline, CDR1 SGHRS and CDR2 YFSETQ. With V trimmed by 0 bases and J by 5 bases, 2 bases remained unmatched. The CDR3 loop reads CASSLAGQGNNEQFF. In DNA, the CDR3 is TGCGCCAGCAGCTTGGCGGGACAGGGGAACAATGAGCAGTTCTTC. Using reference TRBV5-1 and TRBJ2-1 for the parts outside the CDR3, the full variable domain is KAGVTQTPRYLIKTRGQQVTLSCSPISGHRSVSWYQQTPGQGLQFLFEYFSETQRNKGNFPGRFSGRQFSNSRSEMNVSTLELGDSALYLCASSLAGQGNNEQFFGPGTRLTVL.

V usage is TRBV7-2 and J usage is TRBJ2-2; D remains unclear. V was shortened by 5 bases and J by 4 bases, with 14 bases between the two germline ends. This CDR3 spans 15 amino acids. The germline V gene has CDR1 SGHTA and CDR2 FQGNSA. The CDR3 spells CASSLHLRATGELFF. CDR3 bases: TGTGCCAGCAGCCTCCATCTTAGGGCCACCGGGGAGCTGTTTTTT.

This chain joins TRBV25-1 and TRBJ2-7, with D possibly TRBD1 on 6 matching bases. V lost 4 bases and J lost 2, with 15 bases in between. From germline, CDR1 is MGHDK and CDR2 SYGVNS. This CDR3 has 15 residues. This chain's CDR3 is CASSGRPGTPYEQYF. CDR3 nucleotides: TGTGCCAGCAGTGGCCGTCCCGGGACACCCTACGAGCAGTACTTC.

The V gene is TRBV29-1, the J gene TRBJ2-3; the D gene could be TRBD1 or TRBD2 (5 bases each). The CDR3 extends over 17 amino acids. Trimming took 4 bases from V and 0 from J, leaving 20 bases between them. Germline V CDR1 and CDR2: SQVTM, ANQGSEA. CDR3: CSVVNWFGTPSTDTQYF. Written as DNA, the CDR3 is TGCAGCGTTGTAAACTGGTTTGGGACCCCTAGCACAGATACGCAGTATTTT.

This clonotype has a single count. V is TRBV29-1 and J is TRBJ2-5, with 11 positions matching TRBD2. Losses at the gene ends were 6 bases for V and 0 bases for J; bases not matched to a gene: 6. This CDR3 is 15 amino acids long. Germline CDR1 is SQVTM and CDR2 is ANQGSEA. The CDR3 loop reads CSVAPGLADQETQYF. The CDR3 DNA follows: TGCAGCGTCGCTCCGGGACTAGCGGACCAAGAGACCCAGTACTTC. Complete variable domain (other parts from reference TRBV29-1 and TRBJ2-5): SAVISQKPSRDICQRGTSLTIQCQVDSQVTMMFWYRQQPGQSLTLIATANQGSEATYESGFVIDKFPISRPNLTFSTLTVSNMSPEDSSIYLCSVAPGLADQETQYFGPGTRLLVL.

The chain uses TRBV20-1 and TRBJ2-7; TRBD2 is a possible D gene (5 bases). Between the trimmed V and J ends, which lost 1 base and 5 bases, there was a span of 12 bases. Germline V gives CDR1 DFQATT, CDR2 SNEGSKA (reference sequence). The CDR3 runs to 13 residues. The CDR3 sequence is CSARVTGLNEQYF. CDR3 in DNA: TGCAGTGCTAGAGTTACGGGGTTGAACGAGCAGTACTTC.

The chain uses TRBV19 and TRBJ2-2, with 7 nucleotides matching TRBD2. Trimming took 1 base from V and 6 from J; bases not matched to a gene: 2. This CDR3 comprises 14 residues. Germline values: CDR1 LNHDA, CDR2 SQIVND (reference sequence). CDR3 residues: CASSIVTSAGELFF. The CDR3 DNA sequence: TGTGCCAGTAGTATAGTTACTAGCGCCGGGGAGCTGTTTTTT.

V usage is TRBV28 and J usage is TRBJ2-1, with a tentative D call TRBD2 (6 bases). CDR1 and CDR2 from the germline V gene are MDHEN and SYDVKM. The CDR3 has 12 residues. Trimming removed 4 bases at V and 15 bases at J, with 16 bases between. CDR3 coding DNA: TGTGCCAGCAGTTATCGGGACTCGTTACGGTTCTTC. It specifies CASSYRDSLRFF.

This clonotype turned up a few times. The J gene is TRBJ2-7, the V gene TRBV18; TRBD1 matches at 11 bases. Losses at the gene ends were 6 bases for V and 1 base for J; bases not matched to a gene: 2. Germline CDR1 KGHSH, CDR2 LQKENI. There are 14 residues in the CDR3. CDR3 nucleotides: TGTGCCAGCTCCGGGACAGGGGGATCCTACGAGCAGTACTTC. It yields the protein CASSGTGGSYEQYF.

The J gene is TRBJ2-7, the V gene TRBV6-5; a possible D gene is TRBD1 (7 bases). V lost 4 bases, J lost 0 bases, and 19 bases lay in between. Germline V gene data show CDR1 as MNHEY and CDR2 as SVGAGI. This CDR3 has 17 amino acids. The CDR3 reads CASSSPVGQGGSYEQYF. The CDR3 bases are TGTGCCAGCAGTTCTCCGGTGGGGCAGGGGGGCTCCTACGAGCAGTACTTC.

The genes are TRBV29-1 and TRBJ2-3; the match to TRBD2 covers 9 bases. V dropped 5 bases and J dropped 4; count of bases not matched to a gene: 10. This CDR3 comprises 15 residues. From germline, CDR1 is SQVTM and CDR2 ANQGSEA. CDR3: CSVRKGLALSDTQYF. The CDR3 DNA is TGCAGCGTTCGCAAGGGACTAGCACTATCAGATACGCAGTATTTT.